This T cell receptor beta chain was observed in a study of T cell responses to AZD1222 COVID-19 vaccine (dated by TCRdb to the early 2020s). With regard to the full study: AZD1222 recipients whose second dose came at about 4 weeks and those whose second dose came at about 12 weeks were combined into one group, since spike-specific TCR depth and breadth did not differ between the two schedules. Enrollment into the trials was organized by age into subgroups of 18-55, 56-69 and 70-plus years, and those subgroups contained roughly 140, 27 and 60 TCR-sequenced participants, respectively. TCR sequencing was performed for approximately 240 trial participants, of whom some 200 were given two doses of AZD1222 and some 25 were given two doses of MenACWY control vaccine. Summary of the overall study and its limitations: After two AZD1222 doses, spike-specific TCR breadth and depth were significantly higher than at day 0 and than in MenACWY recipients. Most participants were white British and females outnumbered males, and the authors suggested that clonal diversity may have been underestimated. Because no day 14 peak-response samples were available, the repertoires could be characterized only after the peak T cell response. The 56-69-year group was small, and its depth increase did not reach significance, likely because of low power. Reportedly, almost half of the unique spike-specific TCRs recognized epitopes lying outside the regions that are mutated in the B.1.351 and B.1.1.7 variants. The whole spike protein was spanned by vaccine-associated CD4 TCRs, and dominant responses were seen in regions 160-218 and 743-854. Conclusions about previously exposed vaccinees are limited because only five or six AZD1222 recipients were SARS-CoV-2 seropositive at baseline.

A note on this clone: Its antigen target is currently unknown. Per-base quality was not reported, and no clone a single base away is much larger than it.

The sample's time point label, in plain terms: baseline before first vaccination. Samples from vaccinated people were obtained from the UK trials COV001 and COV002, which included a single-blind randomized controlled phase 2/3 trial of AZD1222 (ChAdOx1 nCoV-19) in healthy adults. For TCRbeta chain sequencing, PBMC samples from trial participants were taken at day 0 and at day 28 after the second dose. The CDR3 regions of human TCRbeta chains were analyzed by immunosequencing. The study's processing was this. TCRs in the repertoires were compared against a reference library of SARS-CoV-2-specific TCRs that had been generated with the MIRA antigen-specificity platform. Breadth was defined as the fraction of unique TCRs that were SARS-CoV-2-associated. Depth was defined as the fraction of total T cells that were SARS-CoV-2-associated. Using the MIRA data, every spike-specific TCR was mapped to the spike region that the TCR reacted to and assigned to either a CD4 or a CD8 class. Log10-transformed breadth and depth values were compared by one-way ANOVA with Sidak's multiple comparisons tests. Imported from immuneACCESS, the table was reduced by TCRdb to in-frame sequences with V and J called. These copies leave out some clones; in studies compared against another copy, an unresolved V gene accounts for under half, and the cause of the remainder is not known. V and J calls and clone size are as listed in that table; D and trimming were resolved from the DNA. The sample table records about 110,000 clones; roughly 87% of these occur just once. The top ten constitute 4.5% to 5.5% of the sample.

The germline V gene specifies SQVTM as CDR1 and ANQGSEA as CDR2. At the junction V is shortened by 7 bases and J by 3 bases, with 15 bases in between. From its cysteine to its phenylalanine, the CDR3 spans 13 amino acids. The read is trimmed to its CDR3 DNA, 39 bases read in frame from base 1. The source is an adult in good health. The sequence is built from TRBV29-1 and TRBJ1-1; 5 matching bases give a weak D call of TRBD1. This sample comprised peripheral blood, obtained on day 0 of AZD1222 vaccination. In nucleotide form, the sequence is TGCAGCGGGGGCGGAGAAGGGGACACTGAAGCTTTCTTT. Translated, this gives CSGGGEGDTEAFF.